The source of this T cell receptor (beta chain) is a study of spatial heterogeneity in lung cancer. Study overall: Every unique TCR and UMI combination, on average, appeared more than ten times in raw reads.

Time point indicated: sample taken at primary tumor resection. The authors sequenced whole RNA from tumor, nontumor lung or frozen PBMC without sorting. TCRdb reprocessed the 5' RACE reads via MiXCR and lists one record per CDR3 protein. The table records about 44,000 distinct CDR3 sequences, roughly an eighth of them present only once. This clonotype was found a few times. This CDR3 is built from 18 residues. This receptor was obtained from a male donor with early-stage non-small cell lung cancer. Sample: PBMCs, taken at surgery. The chain is built from TRBV21-1 and TRBJ1-3. TRBV21-1 is termed a pseudogene. Here the CDR3 DNA reads TGTGCCAGCAGCAAAAAGCCGAGGGAGACGAGCTCTGGAAACACCATATATTTT. It yields the protein CASSKKPRETSSGNTIYF.